This entry lists 10 T cell receptor beta chains sequenced from one sample in a study of regulatory T cells in long-lasting Graves disease. Specified time point: persistent/refractory GD, antithyroid drugs over 5 years with positive TRAb. From RNA extracted from PBMCs, the TCR library was made. TCR beta libraries were built with iRepertoire HTBI primers and Arm-PCR of CDR3 regions. MiXCR was run by TCRdb on the multiplex PCR reads, yielding one entry per CDR3 protein. The table records more than 350,000 distinct CDR3 sequences, 21% of them present only once. The sample here was peripheral blood mononuclear cells (PBMCs), taken when the disease was refractory, from a patient treated with antithyroid drugs. These receptors came from a female donor with Graves disease.

This rearrangement joins TRBV5-1 to TRBJ2-1; D unclear. The CDR3 consists of 14 residues. V was pared by 0 bases and J by 10 bases, with 14 bases between. The germline V gene encodes CDR1 SGHRS and CDR2 YFSETQ. The CDR3 here is CASSLGEWAVEQFF. The CDR3 DNA reads TGCGCCAGCAGCTTGGGGGAATGGGCTGTCGAGCAGTTCTTC.

Ten or more counts support this clonotype. The CDR3 reads CASRLLQGGMTEAFF. CDR3 nucleotides: TGCGCCAGCCGACTTTTACAGGGGGGAATGACTGAAGCTTTCTTT. V usage is TRBV5-1 and J usage is TRBJ1-1; TRBD1 matches at 8 bases. The CDR3 is made up of 15 amino acids. V lost 7 bases and J lost 5; bases outside the gene matches: 13. CDR1 is SGHRS, CDR2 YFSETQ, per germline.

With respect to this clonotype: One base away lies a much larger clone, so this may be a sequencing read error. The DNA of the CDR3 is TGCAGTGCTAGAGGTTTTAGGGGAGACTACGAGCAGTACTTC. Translation gives CSARGFRGDYEQYF. The V and J genes are TRBV20-1 and TRBJ2-7; the D gene could be TRBD1 or TRBD2 (5 bases each). The CDR3 consists of 14 residues. Germline-derived CDR1 and CDR2 are DFQATT and SNEGSKA (reference sequence). V was cut by 1 base and J by 3 bases, with 13 bases left in between.

This clonotype appeared a few times. J is TRBJ2-7 and V is TRBV7-2; the match to TRBD2 covers 10 bases. The CDR3 loop spans 16 amino acids. V lost 5 bases, J lost 5 bases, and 12 bases stayed unmatched. Germline loops: CDR1 SGHTA, CDR2 FQGNSA. As DNA, the CDR3 is TGTGCCAGCAGCGGAAGGATTAGCGGGAGGTTCAACGAGCAGTACTTC. This gives the protein CASSGRISGRFNEQYF. Using reference TRBV7-2 and TRBJ2-7 for the parts outside the CDR3, the full variable domain is GAGVSQSPSNKVTEKGKDVELRCDPISGHTALYWYRQSLGQGLEFLIYFQGNSAPDKSGLPSDRFSAERTGGSVSTLTIQRTQQEDSAVYLCASSGRISGRFNEQYFGPGTRLTVT.

As DNA, the CDR3 is TGTGCCAGCAGTGACGACGGGGGCGAGAATGAAAAACTGTTTTTT. Amino acids: CASSDDGGENEKLFF. The V call is TRBV25-1, the J call TRBJ1-4; possible D gene TRBD1, 6 bases. Looked up from germline, CDR1 is MGHDK and CDR2 is SYGVNS. V gave up 3 bases and J gave up 5 bases, with 13 bases separating them. CDR3 length: 15 residues.

This clonotype was recorded many times. The chain has TRBV27 and TRBJ2-2, with TRBD1 as a possible D gene (6 bases). CDR1 is MNHEY and CDR2 is SMNVEV in the germline V gene (reference sequence). The CDR3 covers 13 residues. Deletions cut 3 bases from V and 6 bases from J, with 8 bases between. The CDR3 region is CASSFEGAGELFF. The DNA for the CDR3 is TGTGCCAGCAGTTTTGAGGGGGCCGGGGAGCTGTTTTTT.

Ten or more counts support this clonotype. The chain uses TRBV27 and TRBJ2-2; D is possibly TRBD1 or TRBD2 (5 bases each). Looked up from germline, CDR1 is MNHEY and CDR2 is SMNVEV (reference sequence). V was clipped by 5 bases and J by 0 bases, with 13 bases between them. The length of the CDR3 is 16 residues. CDR3 coding DNA: TGTGCCAGCAGTATGTCGGGACGAGCGAACACCGGGGAGCTGTTTTTT. Protein product: CASSMSGRANTGELFF.

This sequence joins TRBV7-6 and TRBJ1-6; 10 nucleotides agree with TRBD1. From germline, CDR1 is SGHVS and CDR2 FNYEAQ. The trim removed 4 bases at V and 6 bases at J, leaving 3 bases unmatched. The CDR3 covers 15 residues. The CDR3 protein is CASSSGQGVNSPLHF. DNA of the CDR3: TGTGCCAGCAGCTCCGGACAGGGGGTTAATTCACCCCTCCACTTT.

V gene TRBV7-9 combines with J gene TRBJ2-2; 10 bases fit TRBD2. Germline V gene lookup returns CDR1 SEHNR and CDR2 FQNEAQ (reference sequence). The CDR3 loop spans 18 amino acids. V lost 4 bases, J lost 0 bases, and 8 bases stayed unmatched. The CDR3 DNA sequence: TGTGCCAGCAGCTCTACCGAACTAGCGGGAACGAACACCGGGGAGCTGTTTTTT. Translated, it gives CASSSTELAGTNTGELFF.

There are many counts of this clonotype. The chain links TRBV27 to TRBJ1-5; D possibly corresponds to TRBD1 (6 bases). The CDR3 consists of 14 residues. With 5 bases removed from V and 3 bases from J, the gap between germline ends came to 11 bases. The germline V gene encodes CDR1 MNHEY and CDR2 SMNVEV (reference sequence). DNA of the CDR3: TGTGCCAGCAGTAAGGACAGAATCAATCAGCCCCAGCATTTT. Translated: CASSKDRINQPQHF.